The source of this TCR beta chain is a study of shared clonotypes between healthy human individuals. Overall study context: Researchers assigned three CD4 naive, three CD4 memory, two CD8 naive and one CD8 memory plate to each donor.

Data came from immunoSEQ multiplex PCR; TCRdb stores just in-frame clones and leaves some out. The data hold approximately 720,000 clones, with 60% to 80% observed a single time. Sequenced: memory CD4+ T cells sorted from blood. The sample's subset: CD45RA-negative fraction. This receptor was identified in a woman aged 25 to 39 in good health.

CDR3 residues: CASSLDWSATEAFF. CDR3 nucleotides: TGTGCCAGCAGCTTGGACTGGAGTGCCACTGAAGCTTTCTTT. This chain joins TRBV5-4 and TRBJ1-1; D unresolved. Germline CDR1 and CDR2: SGHNT and YYREEE (reference sequence). This CDR3 has 14 residues. V was clipped by 0 bases and J by 4 bases, with 10 bases between them.